This T cell receptor (beta chain) was identified during a study of glioma-infiltrating T cells listed by TCRdb under 2016. General notes on the study: Glioma tissue, non-neoplastic brain tissue and matched peripheral blood mononuclear cells were used as sources from which TCR alpha- and beta-chain repertoires were sequenced. To gauge divergence between tissue and blood T-cell populations, every tissue-infiltrating repertoire was compared against the peripheral blood repertoire from the same patient. The paired cohort was made up of three low-grade glioma patients, about 8 primary glioblastoma patients and three non-glioma patients who contributed non-neoplastic brain tissue.

Relative to germline, V is 1 base shorter and J is 1 base shorter, with 14 bases between their ends. In the germline V gene (reference sequence), CDR1 corresponds to LNHDA and CDR2 to SQIVND. The CDR3 spans 17 residues, from the cysteine through the phenylalanine. The only DNA kept is the CDR3, 51 bases in frame from the first base. This clonotype appeared many times. Its binding antigen is unknown. Base qualities are not at hand, and no much larger clone is one base apart. General study outcomes and caveats: Group comparisons rested on small numbers: three non-neoplastic, three low-grade glioma and roughly eight glioblastoma patients. Very few CDR3 sequences were shared between tissue and blood, attributed to high CDR3 diversity and limited sampling. In non-neoplastic patients, VJ-independent divergence between tissue and blood fell below expectation, whereas in all gliomas, and especially in low-grade gliomas, the divergence rose above expectation.

The iRepertoire nested amplicon-rescue multiplex PCR (arm-PCR) platform was used to amplify TCR alpha and beta CDR3 regions from RNA. For one-step reverse transcription and amplification, about 85-450 ng of tissue mRNA or PBMC total RNA was used as input. Following bead purification, Illumina adapters were added by a secondary multiplex PCR, and libraries between 200 and 400 bp were gel-purified. The libraries contained internal 6-nucleotide barcodes that were used for demultiplexing. Sequencing of the libraries was done on an Illumina MiSeq using 2x220 or 2x250 nucleotide paired-end reads. In the source study's methods: Paired reads were merged using FLASH 1.2.11 and were aligned to the GRCh37 human genome using BWA-MEM, after which TRA and TRB reads were extracted. An IMGT-derived reference of cassette sequences and CDR3 motifs, with pseudogenes included, was used for V and J assignment. Reads were translated in three frames, and productive CDR3s were defined by a C…FGXG motif without stop codons. Unique combinations of V-J cassette pair and CDR3 amino acid sequence were defined as clonotypes. Reads were filtered by Hamming distance, thresholded by each sample's sequence error rate in mapped regions. Using fastp trimming at Q25 and MiXCR clonotype assembly, TCRdb reanalyzed the public sequencing data and kept in-frame beta chains. Each CDR3 protein appears once, grouped with its most common genes and DNA. The V and J calls, along with clone size, are taken from TCRdb and not from the paper's own processing. In all, the sample holds 84,000 or so distinct CDR3 sequences, and 20% to 25% of those were seen once. The ten biggest clones cover more than 6.5% of the sample.

The source is a human donor with low-grade glioma or glioblastoma, undergoing nonglioma brain surgery, or in good health (not recorded which). The V and J genes are TRBV19 and TRBJ1-5, and possibly TRBD1, on 6 matching bases. Sequenced: glioma tissue, nonneoplastic brain tissue, or PBMCs (not recorded which). Read as DNA, the sequence is TGTGCCAGTAGTATAGCCGCCGGAGGGGGGAGCAATCAGCCCCAGCATTTT. This gives the protein CASSIAAGGGSNQPQHF. The entire variable domain, with the stretches around the CDR3 drawn from the reference TRBV19 and TRBJ1-5 proteins, is DGGITQSPKYLFRKEGQNVTLSCEQNLNHDAMYWYRQDPGQGLRLIYYSQIVNDFQKGDIAEGYSVSREKKESFPLTVTSAQKNPTAFYLCASSIAAGGGSNQPQHFGDGTRLSIL.